This T cell receptor beta chain was obtained from a study of shared clonotypes between healthy human individuals. Across the whole study: Aged between 18 and 49, the donors were two women and a few men. Findings of the study overall: Naive CD4 clonotypes were shared across a handful of donors at about 5%. A generally larger estimated richness was seen in naive subsets than in memory subsets.

Deep level was the assay's run setting. Sequenced by immunoSEQ multiplex PCR; TCRdb stores in-frame clones only, minus some. The table records millions of clones, approximately 92% of them present only once. With V trimmed by 2 bases and J by 7 bases, 9 bases remained unmatched. Germline CDR1 SGDLS, CDR2 YYNGEE. The CDR3 runs to 18 residues. Notes on this clone: The antigen is not known.

This receptor was taken from a man aged 18 to 30 in good health. The sample consisted of naive CD4+ T cells sorted from blood. Regarding subset: CD45RA+ positively selected. This chain connects TRBV9 to TRBJ2-1; the match to TRBD2 covers 16 bases. DNA for the CDR3: TGTGCCAGCAGCGTGGCCGGGACTAGCGGGAGGGGGACAAATGAGCAGTTCTTC. This encodes CASSVAGTSGRGTNEQFF.